This TCR beta chain was profiled in a study of Ad26.COV2.S vaccination and SARS-CoV-2 variants. Study-wide context: Ad26.COV2.S, an intramuscular injection, was given once or twice 56 days apart.

The treatment was: around 19 received Ad26.COV2.S at low or high dose, single or two shots; roughly five received placebo; per-sample allocation not given. The study sampled participants on day 63 after the first vaccine or placebo injection. Measured with immunoSEQ multiplex PCR; TCRdb has only the in-frame clones, and not every one. The sample has 300,000 to 350,000 clones; about 88% are singletons. Trimming cost V 0 bases and J 4 bases, with 10 bases left between them. CDR3 length equals 14 residues. The germline V gene has CDR1 SGDLS and CDR2 YYNGEE. V and J are TRBV9 and TRBJ1-2; possible D gene TRBD1, 5 bases. The sequences come from peripheral blood, collected in a trial of Ad26.COV2.S vaccine versus placebo. The TCR comes from a person aged 18-60 years who received the Ad26.COV2.S COVID-19 vaccine or a placebo. CDR3 in DNA: TGTGCCAGCAGCGTAGTTGGGGACGGCTATGGCTACACCTTC. It encodes CASSVVGDGYGYTF.